This T cell receptor (beta chain) was identified during a study of blood T cell repertoires in COVID-19. Study background: Italy, Spain and the United States were the sources of the convalescent and acute COVID-19 samples. PBMCs, B-cell-depleted T cells, or T cells were the source of the cDNA or gDNA that made up the material.

CDR3 length: 15 amino acids. In germline, CDR1 is SEHNR, CDR2 FQNEAQ (reference sequence). V trimming: 4 bases; J trimming: 3 bases; junction bases outside the gene matches: 7. Sequenced by immunoSEQ multiplex PCR; TCRdb stores in-frame clones only, minus some. The repertoire consists of about 320,000 clones, with over 80% occurring once and the leading ten covering around 5%. This clone was detected only once. V is TRBV7-9 and J is TRBJ2-7, with TRBD1 identical over 9 bases. The TCR sequence derives from a man under 40 who had recovered from COVID-19. Sample: PBMCs or T cells enriched from blood (not recorded which). This CDR3 reads CASSSKPGQGYEQYF. The CDR3 DNA sequence: TGTGCCAGCAGCTCGAAACCGGGACAGGGCTACGAGCAGTACTTC.